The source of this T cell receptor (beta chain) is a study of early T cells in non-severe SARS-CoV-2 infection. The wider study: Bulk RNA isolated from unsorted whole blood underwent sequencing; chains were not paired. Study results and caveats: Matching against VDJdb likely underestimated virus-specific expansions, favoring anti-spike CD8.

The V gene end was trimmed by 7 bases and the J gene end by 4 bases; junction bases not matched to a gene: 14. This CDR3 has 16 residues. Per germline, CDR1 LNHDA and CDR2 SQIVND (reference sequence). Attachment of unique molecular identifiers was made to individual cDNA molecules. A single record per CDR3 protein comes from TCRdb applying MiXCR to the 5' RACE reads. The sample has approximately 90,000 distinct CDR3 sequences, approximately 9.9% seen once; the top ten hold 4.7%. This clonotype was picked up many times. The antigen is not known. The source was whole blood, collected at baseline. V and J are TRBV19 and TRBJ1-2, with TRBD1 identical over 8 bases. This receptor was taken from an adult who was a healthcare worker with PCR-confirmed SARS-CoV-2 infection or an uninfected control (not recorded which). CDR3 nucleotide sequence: TGTGCCAGTAATGCCCACTCCGGACAGGGAATCTATGGCTACACCTTC. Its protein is CASNAHSGQGIYGYTF.